Included here is one T cell receptor beta chain sequence, with context. Its antigen is unknown. The CDR3 runs to 18 residues. Germline V lookup: CDR1 MDHEN, CDR2 SYDVKM. V was clipped by 5 bases and J by 1 base; unmatched bases: 11. Assay used: immunoSEQ multiplex PCR; TCRdb lists only in-frame clones, some missing. The table lists 170,000 or so clones, 90% of them singletons. This record comes from a study of T cell responses to AZD1222 COVID-19 vaccine. Findings of the study overall: Nearly half of spike-specific TCRs reportedly target variant regions that are unmutated in the B.1.351 and B.1.1.7 variants. Clonal diversity was possibly underestimated, and white British individuals and females predominated among donors. Repertoires in all cases were sampled only once the peak T cell response had passed.

The sequenced sample was peripheral blood, obtained on day 0 of AZD1222 vaccination. This TCR was sampled from an adult in good health. V gene TRBV28 combines with J gene TRBJ2-3; 11 nucleotides align to TRBD2. The DNA for the CDR3 is TGTGCCAGCAGTCCCACCTCACTACTAGCGGGGGGCACAGATACGCAGTATTTT. Translating it yields CASSPTSLLAGGTDTQYF.